This T cell receptor (beta chain) was profiled in a study of B cell selection in AIRE deficiency. Whole-study findings and limits: About 30.6% of healthy-donor shared Treg TCRbeta sequences appeared in patient Tconv cells. Shared Treg sequences had shorter CDR3s, biased toward rearrangements with few non-templated insertions. With only TCRbeta sequenced, approximately 37% of shared healthy Treg sequences overlapped Tconv. In TCRBV usage, CDR3 length and diversity, patient Tconv and Treg cells matched healthy donors.

Method: immunoSEQ multiplex PCR; TCRdb's copy keeps in-frame clones and lacks some. Counted here are roughly 25,000 clones, around 97% occurring once; the ten biggest clones make up approximately 0.2%. About this clone: Antigen: not known.

Conventional CD4 T cells were sorted as CD4+CD127+ cells. The TCR comes from a human donor with AIRE deficiency. Source material: conventional CD4+ T cells sorted from PBMCs.

The CDR3 spells CATHLRTLGNTEAFF. The DNA of the CDR3 is TGTGCCACCCACCTCCGGACTTTAGGGAACACTGAAGCTTTCTTT. The chain employs TRBV28 and TRBJ1-1; D uncertain. Looked up from germline, CDR1 is MDHEN and CDR2 is SYDVKM. The V and J ends lost 10 bases and 1 base respectively, with 19 bases between them. This CDR3 has 15 amino acids.